This TCR beta chain was profiled in a study of shared T cell receptors in the human thymus. Produced via immunoSEQ multiplex PCR; TCRdb's table is partial and in-frame only. Of 600,000 or so clones in the sample, approximately 89% were seen once. In this sample, this clone turned up once. The CDR3 totals 17 residues. With 2 bases clipped from V and 8 bases from J, the junction kept 14 bases outside the gene matches. Germline values: CDR1 LGHNA, CDR2 YSLEER. The sample was also reused in another study, on human thymus T cells. That paper notes: Having surgery to correct congenital heart defects, healthy Finnish infants acted as the donors. Corrective cardiac operations yielded the resected thymus tissue. An apparent bias in V and J gene usage was seen in thymic and blood repertoires. What related research reported was that thymic repertoires overlapped highly among unrelated individuals.

This TCR came from a boy in the first two years of life with a congenital heart defect. Material: thymocytes. V gene TRBV4-3 combines with J gene TRBJ1-4; 7 positions match TRBD1. The CDR3 region has the DNA TGCGCCAGCAGCCAACCAACACCGACAGGGATGGAGGAAAAACTGTTTTTT. Translating it yields CASSQPTPTGMEEKLFF.